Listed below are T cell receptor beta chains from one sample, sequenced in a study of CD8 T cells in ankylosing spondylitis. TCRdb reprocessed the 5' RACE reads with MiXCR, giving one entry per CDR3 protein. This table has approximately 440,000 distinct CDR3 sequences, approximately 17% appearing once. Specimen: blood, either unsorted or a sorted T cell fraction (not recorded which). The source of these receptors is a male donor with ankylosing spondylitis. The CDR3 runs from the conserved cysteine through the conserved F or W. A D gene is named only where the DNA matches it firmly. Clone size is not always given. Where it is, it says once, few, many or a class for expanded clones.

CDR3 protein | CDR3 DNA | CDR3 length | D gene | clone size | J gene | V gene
CASSADRDGEKLFF | TGTGCCAGCTCAGCCGACAGGGATGGTGAAAAACTGTTTTTT | 14 | TRBD1 | NA | TRBJ1-4 | TRBV18
CASSSQLSNNRGFDEQYF | TGTGCCAGCAGCTCACAGTTGTCCAACAACAGGGGTTTCGACGAGCAGTACTTC | 18 | TRBD1 | NA | TRBJ2-7 | TRBV7-8
CSARYRGSGNQPQHF | TGCAGTGCTAGATATCGGGGGTCAGGGAATCAGCCCCAGCATTTT | 15 | NA | NA | TRBJ1-5 | TRBV20-1
CASSYGGANGYTF | TGTGCCAGCAGTTACGGGGGAGCCAATGGCTACACCTTC | 13 | NA | NA | TRBJ1-2 | TRBV6-5
CASSLANSKGQSPLHF | TGTGCCAGCAGCTTAGCGAACTCCAAGGGGCAGTCACCCCTCCACTTT | 16 | NA | NA | TRBJ1-6 | TRBV7-8
CASSPWGVDIGELFF | TGTGCCAGCAGTCCTTGGGGGGTGGACATCGGGGAGCTGTTTTTT | 15 | NA | NA | TRBJ2-2 | TRBV7-2
CASSYLPGAGASEQYF | TGTGCCAGCAGCTATTTGCCCGGAGCGGGAGCGAGTGAGCAGTACTTC | 16 | TRBD2 | NA | TRBJ2-7 | TRBV6-5
CSARNRVEDYGYTF | TGCAGTGCTAGGAACAGGGTCGAGGACTATGGCTACACCTTC | 14 | NA | few | TRBJ1-2 | TRBV20-1
CASSYSRTARNTIYF | TGTGCCAGCAGTTACTCCCGGACAGCTCGAAACACCATATATTTT | 15 | NA | few | TRBJ1-3 | TRBV6-5
CASSNGQNNEQFF | TGTGCCAGCAGCAACGGACAGAACAATGAGCAGTTCTTC | 13 | NA | few | TRBJ2-1 | TRBV7-9
CASSQGIQGRANF | TGTGCCAGCAGCCAGGGGATACAGGGAAGGGCCAATTTC | 13 | NA | NA | TRBJ2-4 | TRBV14
CASRDLAGGRYEQYF | TGTGCCAGCAGAGATCTAGCGGGAGGGCGCTACGAGCAGTACTTC | 15 | TRBD2 | few | TRBJ2-7 | TRBV28
CASSPYRDAQPQHF | TGTGCCAGCTCACCGTACAGGGACGCTCAGCCCCAGCATTTT | 14 | NA | NA | TRBJ1-5 | TRBV18
CATSRRTGGLYGYTF | TGTGCCACCAGCAGACGAACAGGGGGCCTCTATGGCTACACCTTC | 15 | TRBD1 | few | TRBJ1-2 | TRBV15
CASSWRGANVLTF | TGTGCCAGCAGTTGGAGAGGGGCCAACGTCCTGACTTTC | 13 | NA | NA | TRBJ2-6 | TRBV28
CASSYYGNYEQYF | TGTGCCAGCAGTTACTACGGGAACTACGAGCAGTACTTC | 13 | NA | NA | TRBJ2-7 | TRBV6-6
CASSLRTGAKNIQYF | TGTGCCAGCAGCTTAAGGACGGGAGCCAAAAACATTCAGTACTTC | 15 | NA | NA | TRBJ2-4 | TRBV11-3
CASSGMIRGADTIYF | TGTGCCAGCAGCGGAATGATACGAGGGGCGGACACCATATATTTT | 15 | NA | few | TRBJ1-3 | TRBV9
CSARDPRSILDTQYF | TGCAGTGCTAGAGATCCCAGGAGTATATTGGATACGCAGTATTTT | 15 | NA | NA | TRBJ2-3 | TRBV20-1
CASRPGIWETQYF | TGTGCCAGCAGGCCAGGGATATGGGAGACCCAGTACTTC | 13 | NA | NA | TRBJ2-5 | TRBV3-1
CASSTADTQYF | TGTGCCAGCAGCACCGCGGATACCCAGTACTTC | 11 | NA | few | TRBJ2-5 | TRBV12-3/TRBV12-4
CASSRNRDRTDTQYF | TGTGCCAGCTCACGCAACAGGGACCGCACAGATACGCAGTATTTT | 15 | NA | NA | TRBJ2-3 | TRBV18
CASSLRSGFYEQYF | TGTGCCAGCAGCTTGAGGTCAGGGTTCTACGAGCAGTACTTC | 14 | NA | NA | TRBJ2-7 | TRBV5-6
CSAVPIAGGKETQYF | TGCAGTGCCGTTCCTATAGCGGGAGGAAAAGAGACCCAGTACTTC | 15 | TRBD2 | NA | TRBJ2-5 | TRBV20-1
CAWSKGTSSGNTIYF | TGTGCCTGGAGTAAGGGGACCTCTTCTGGAAACACCATATATTTT | 15 | NA | few | TRBJ1-3 | TRBV30
CSARAPGKPTNEKLFF | TGCAGTGCTAGGGCCCCGGGGAAACCAACTAATGAAAAACTGTTTTTT | 16 | NA | few | TRBJ1-4 | TRBV20-1
CASSRISQGASSYNSPLHF | TGCGCCAGCAGCCGGATCTCGCAGGGGGCCAGCTCCTATAATTCACCCCTCCACTTT | 19 | TRBD1 | few | TRBJ1-6 | TRBV5-1
CASSLSGLCF | TGTGCCAGCAGTTTATCCGGCCTTTGCTTC | 10 | NA | NA | TRBJ1-2 | TRBV12-3/TRBV12-4
CAISNPPGLAADTQYF | TGTGCCATCAGTAACCCCCCGGGACTAGCGGCAGATACGCAGTATTTT | 16 | TRBD2 | many | TRBJ2-3 | TRBV10-3
CATQGAANTGELFF | TGTGCCACCCAGGGGGCTGCGAACACCGGGGAGCTGTTTTTT | 14 | TRBD1 | few | TRBJ2-2 | TRBV24-1
CASSSPAPPQYF | TGTGCCAGCAGTTCACCGGCCCCACCCCAGTACTTC | 12 | NA | few | TRBJ2-4 | TRBV2
CASSQGTRHQPQHF | TGTGCCAGCAGCCAAGGGACCCGACATCAGCCCCAGCATTTT | 14 | NA | few | TRBJ1-5 | TRBV3-1
CASSWGQGVYGYTF | TGTGCCAGCAGCTGGGGGCAGGGAGTCTATGGCTACACCTTC | 14 | NA | few | TRBJ1-2 | TRBV28
CSAIVGRNTGELFF | TGCAGTGCTATTGTCGGGAGGAACACCGGGGAGCTGTTTTTT | 14 | NA | once | TRBJ2-2 | TRBV20-1
CASSPSTGSHTQYF | TGTGCCAGCAGTCCCTCGACAGGGAGTCATACGCAGTATTTT | 14 | TRBD1 | NA | TRBJ2-3 | TRBV28
CASSYTQVLFDNEQFF | TGTGCCAGCAGTTACACCCAGGTCCTATTCGACAATGAGCAGTTCTTC | 16 | NA | NA | TRBJ2-1 | TRBV6-2/TRBV6-3
CASSAAGGRQETQYF | TGTGCCAGCAGCGCCGCGGGGGGACGGCAAGAGACCCAGTACTTC | 15 | TRBD2 | few | TRBJ2-5 | TRBV9
CASSGGLGVYEQYF | TGTGCCAGCAGTGGGGGACTCGGGGTTTACGAGCAGTACTTC | 14 | NA | NA | TRBJ2-7 | TRBV28
CASSQKVQMLNTEAFF | TGCGCCAGCAGCCAAAAGGTACAGATGCTGAACACTGAAGCTTTCTTT | 16 | NA | few | TRBJ1-1 | TRBV4-3
CASSGDGLAGINTQYF | TGCGCCAGCAGCGGCGACGGACTAGCGGGCATAAATACGCAGTATTTT | 16 | TRBD2 | NA | TRBJ2-3 | TRBV5-1
CASSPRKLSGSYEQYF | TGTGCCAGCAGCCCCCGGAAACTTAGCGGGTCCTACGAGCAGTACTTC | 16 | TRBD2 | NA | TRBJ2-7 | TRBV7-2
CASSLGDRLAGVEEQYF | TGTGCCAGCAGTTTAGGGGATAGACTAGCGGGAGTCGAAGAGCAGTACTTC | 17 | TRBD2 | many | TRBJ2-7 | TRBV12-3/TRBV12-4
CASSPPSFAYEQYF | TGTGCCAGCAGCCCCCCGTCCTTTGCCTACGAGCAGTACTTC | 14 | NA | NA | TRBJ2-7 | TRBV7-2
CASSLAGGPRSTYEQYF | TGTGCCAGCAGCTTAGCGGGGGGGCCCAGATCGACCTACGAGCAGTACTTC | 17 | NA | NA | TRBJ2-7 | TRBV7-2
CASSLEPYEQFF | TGTGCCAGCAGCTTGGAACCCTATGAGCAGTTCTTC | 12 | NA | few | TRBJ2-1 | TRBV5-6
CASSAPSDRGLFSNQPQHF | TGTGCCAGCAGCGCCCCATCAGACAGGGGGCTTTTTAGCAATCAGCCCCAGCATTTT | 19 | TRBD1 | NA | TRBJ1-5 | TRBV12-3/TRBV12-4
CSAIQNTGELFF | TGCAGTGCTATCCAGAACACCGGGGAGCTGTTTTTT | 12 | NA | NA | TRBJ2-2 | TRBV20-1
CASSLDGSAYEQFF | TGTGCCAGCAGCTTAGATGGCAGTGCCTATGAGCAGTTCTTC | 14 | NA | many | TRBJ2-1 | TRBV11-2
CASSQDRGGSPLHF | TGTGCCAGCAGCCAAGATCGGGGCGGTTCACCCCTCCACTTT | 14 | NA | NA | TRBJ1-6 | TRBV14
CASSLHRNTEAFF | TGTGCCAGCAGCCTGCATCGGAACACTGAAGCTTTCTTT | 13 | NA | few | TRBJ1-1 | TRBV12-3/TRBV12-4
CSARDVGSTEAFF | TGCAGTGCTAGAGATGTTGGAAGCACTGAAGCTTTCTTT | 13 | NA | many | TRBJ1-1 | TRBV20-1
CASSFRAVGSYEQYF | TGTGCCAGCAGCTTCAGAGCAGTCGGCTCCTACGAGCAGTACTTC | 15 | NA | NA | TRBJ2-7 | TRBV5-6
CAGQYEQYF | TGTGCCGGACAATACGAGCAGTACTTC | 9 | NA | many | TRBJ2-7 | TRBV4-2
CASSQDWLAGGLSSYNEQFF | TGCGCCAGCAGCCAAGACTGGCTAGCGGGGGGCCTCAGCTCCTACAATGAGCAGTTCTTC | 20 | TRBD2 | many | TRBJ2-1 | TRBV4-1
CSVADSEAFF | TGCAGCGTAGCGGACAGTGAAGCTTTCTTT | 10 | NA | few | TRBJ1-1 | TRBV29-1
CASSQDRGGGGTDTQYF | TGCGCCAGCAGCCAAGATCGAGGCGGGGGGGGCACAGATACGCAGTATTTT | 17 | TRBD2 | few | TRBJ2-3 | TRBV4-1
CSVVRLAGGLTTDTQYF | TGCAGCGTTGTTAGACTAGCGGGAGGACTGACCACAGATACGCAGTATTTT | 17 | TRBD2 | many | TRBJ2-3 | TRBV29-1
CASSQRPGQTNEKLFF | TGTGCCAGCAGCCAGAGACCGGGACAGACGAATGAAAAACTGTTTTTT | 16 | TRBD1 | few | TRBJ1-4 | TRBV3-1
CAIREGQGSSYEQYF | TGTGCCATCAGAGAAGGACAGGGGAGCTCCTACGAGCAGTACTTC | 15 | TRBD1 | many | TRBJ2-7 | TRBV10-3